This is a list of T cell receptor beta chains from one sample in a study of control samples from healthy donors and cancer patients. The protocol was immunoSEQ multiplex PCR, while the TCRdb copy is restricted to in-frame clones and leaves out a portion. Of around 130,000 clones listed, roughly nine tenths were seen once; the top ten hold around 6.9%. Sequenced material: PBMCs. The receptors here all came from a man aged 45-60 years with head and neck cancer. CDR3s include the opening cysteine and the closing phenylalanine or tryptophan. The D gene is left open where the match is weak. Rows may omit the clone size; those that give it use once, few, many or a size class.

CASTPTSTDTQYF	TGCGCCAGCACCCCGACCAGCACAGATACGCAGTATTTT	TRBV5-1	TRBJ2-3	-	-
CASNLAGGFNEQFF	TGTGCCAGCAATCTAGCGGGGGGGTTCAATGAGCAGTTCTTC	TRBV5-4	TRBJ2-1	TRBD2	-
CASLDGSSYNEQFF	TGTGCCAGCCTAGACGGAAGCTCCTACAATGAGCAGTTCTTC	TRBV19	TRBJ2-1	-	-
CASSWGGNTEAFF	TGTGCCAGCAGCTGGGGGGGGAACACTGAAGCTTTCTTT	TRBV7-9	TRBJ1-1	-	-
CASRTSGGKDYGYTF	TGTGCCAGTAGAACATCAGGGGGTAAAGACTATGGCTACACCTTC	TRBV19	TRBJ1-2	TRBD1	-
CASSWGRGDYEQYF	TGTGCCAGCAGTTGGGGGCGAGGGGACTACGAGCAGTACTTC	TRBV27	TRBJ2-7	-	-
CASSYRDRDYEQYF	TGCGCCAGCAGCTACCGGGACAGGGACTACGAGCAGTACTTC	TRBV5-1	TRBJ2-7	TRBD1	-
CASSWTGGGMDTQYF	TGTGCCAGCAGTTGGACAGGGGGAGGAATGGATACGCAGTATTTT	TRBV28	TRBJ2-3	TRBD1	once
CASSHGSANEKLFF	TGTGCCAGCAGTCACGGATCAGCTAATGAAAAACTGTTTTTT	TRBV2	TRBJ1-4	-	few
CASSTRQGNQPQHF	TGTGCCAGTAGTACCAGACAGGGGAATCAGCCCCAGCATTTT	TRBV19	TRBJ1-5	TRBD1	few
CASSGTGLAPRDEQFF	TGTGCCAGCAGCGGAACGGGACTAGCGCCAAGGGATGAGCAGTTCTTC	TRBV14	TRBJ2-1	TRBD2	-
CASRDSYNEQFF	TGTGCCAGTAGGGACTCCTACAATGAGCAGTTCTTC	TRBV5-6	TRBJ2-1	-	-
CASSLGLMEDQEDPNYGYTF	TGTGCCAGCAGCTTAGGCCTGATGGAGGACCAGGAGGATCCCAACTATGGCTACACCTTC	TRBV13	TRBJ1-2	-	-
CASSLIQGASTEAFF	TGTGCCAGCAGTTTAATTCAGGGGGCTAGCACTGAAGCTTTCTTT	TRBV28	TRBJ1-1	TRBD1	once
CSASPGLAGYEQYF	TGCAGTGCTAGTCCTGGACTAGCGGGATACGAGCAGTACTTC	TRBV20-1	TRBJ2-7	TRBD2	once
CASSIVWRQENSPLHF	TGTGCCAGTAGTATAGTGTGGAGACAGGAGAATTCACCCCTCCACTTT	TRBV19	TRBJ1-6	-	-
CASQIETGFYGYTF	TGTGCCAGCCAGATCGAGACAGGTTTCTATGGCTACACCTTC	TRBV6-5	TRBJ1-2	-	-
CASSQVALGQGYAQPQHF	TGTGCCAGCAGCCAAGTAGCACTGGGACAGGGCTATGCTCAGCCCCAGCATTTT	TRBV4-2	TRBJ1-5	TRBD1	-
CASSPRRLYNEQFF	TGTGCCAGCAGTCCTAGACGCCTCTACAATGAGCAGTTCTTC	TRBV28	TRBJ2-1	-	-
CASSSGLRTYDGYTF	TGCGCCAGCAGCAGTGGACTTCGAACCTATGATGGCTACACCTTC	TRBV5-1	TRBJ1-2	-	-
CSVVPRGGPETQYF	TGCAGCGTTGTCCCTAGAGGAGGCCCAGAGACCCAGTACTTC	TRBV29-1	TRBJ2-5	-	-
CASSQDWELETQYF	TGTGCCAGCAGCCAAGATTGGGAACTTGAGACCCAGTACTTC	TRBV4-2	TRBJ2-5	-	-